This entry lists 27 T cell receptor beta chains sequenced from one sample in a study of CD8 T cells in Susac syndrome. With random hexamers, reverse transcription was performed on about 0.5 to 1 ug of RNA. TCRdb reprocessed the immunoSEQ multiplex PCR reads with MiXCR, giving one entry per CDR3 protein. The sample records about 400,000 distinct CDR3 sequences, 75% to 90% being singletons. The sequenced material came from CD8+ T cells from PBMCs. These receptors were obtained from a human donor with multiple sclerosis.

V gene TRBV20-1 combines with J gene TRBJ1-1; 7 nucleotides match TRBD1. This CDR3 spans 13 amino acids. Germline V gene data show CDR1 as DFQATT and CDR2 as SNEGSKA (reference sequence). V was clipped by 5 bases and J by 0 bases; unmatched bases: 3. This chain's CDR3 is CSARTGMNTEAFF. The CDR3 DNA sequence: TGCAGTGCTCGGACAGGAATGAACACTGAAGCTTTCTTT.

J is TRBJ1-1 and V is TRBV5-6, with a weak D call TRBD1 (5 bases). The CDR3 is 17 amino acids. CDR1 SGHDT and CDR2 YYEEEE come from the germline V gene. V shed 3 bases and J shed 0 bases, with 18 bases lying between them. CDR3 DNA: TGTGCCAGCAGCTCGACGGGACCAACGGGTATGAACACTGAAGCTTTCTTT. This translates into CASSSTGPTGMNTEAFF.

The rearrangement links TRBV4-1 to TRBJ2-1; TRBD2 matches 13 bases. The junction had 5 bases not matched to a gene; V was cut back by 0 bases and J by 9 bases. The CDR3 runs to 16 residues. In germline, CDR1 is MGHRA, CDR2 YSYEKL. The CDR3 loop reads CASSQEGLAGAGEQFF. CDR3 nucleotides: TGCGCCAGCAGCCAAGAAGGACTAGCGGGAGCGGGTGAGCAGTTCTTC.

The rearrangement links TRBV10-3 to TRBJ1-1, with 7 bases aligning to TRBD1. J was trimmed by 1 base and V by 3 bases; bases with no gene match: 5. CDR3 length equals 15 residues. Germline V lookup: CDR1 ENHRY, CDR2 SYGVKD. This CDR3 is CAISDTGVGNTEAFF. The CDR3 DNA is TGTGCCATCAGTGATACAGGGGTAGGGAACACTGAAGCTTTCTTT.

This chain connects TRBV19 to TRBJ2-3; 10 bases agree with TRBD2. V was clipped by 5 bases and J by 2 bases; unmatched bases: 10. Germline V gives CDR1 LNHDA, CDR2 SQIVND (reference sequence). The CDR3 loop spans 17 amino acids. The CDR3 DNA follows: TGTGCCAGTAGTCTCCAACTAGCGGGGCTACTCACAGATACGCAGTATTTT. The encoded protein is CASSLQLAGLLTDTQYF.

The chain has TRBV6-1 and TRBJ1-2; no reliable D call. There are 13 residues in the CDR3. Germline CDR1 reads MNHNS; CDR2 reads SASEGT. V gave up 5 bases and J gave up 6 bases, with 13 bases separating them. This CDR3 is CASSFRNMDGYTF. As DNA, the CDR3 is TGTGCCAGCAGTTTCCGGAATATGGATGGCTACACCTTC.

The chain carries TRBV27 and TRBJ2-3, with D possibly matching TRBD2 (5 bases). CDR3 length: 13 residues. The V gene lost 5 bases and the J gene lost 11 bases, with 17 bases spanning the gap. CDR1 is MNHEY, CDR2 SMNVEV, per germline (reference sequence). The chain's CDR3 is CASSPFPGSRQYF. The CDR3 coding sequence is TGTGCCAGCAGTCCCTTCCCGGGGTCTAGGCAGTATTTT.

The rearrangement links TRBV2 to TRBJ2-5; D unclear. Trimming stripped 7 bases from V and 4 bases from J, with 13 bases between. The CDR3 spans 13 residues. Per the germline V gene, CDR1 is SNHLY and CDR2 is FYNNEI. Here the CDR3 reads CASKRTAGETQYF. CDR3 nucleotides: TGTGCCAGCAAACGGACGGCAGGAGAGACCCAGTACTTC.

This clonotype occurred a few times. V gene TRBV2 combines with J gene TRBJ2-7; D gene unclear. V was clipped by 7 bases and J by 3 bases, with 16 bases between them. The CDR3 consists of 14 residues. Germline V CDR1 and CDR2: SNHLY, FYNNEI. This CDR3 is CASIPGPEDYEQYF. The CDR3 DNA is TGTGCCAGCATCCCCGGGCCAGAAGACTACGAGCAGTACTTC.

CDR3 in amino acids: CASSRIVPDYEQYF. CDR3 bases: TGTGCCAGCAGTCGCATAGTTCCCGATTACGAGCAGTACTTC. V and J are TRBV11-2 and TRBJ2-7; D uncertain. The CDR3 spans 14 residues. The germline CDR1 and CDR2 sequences are SGHAT and FQNNGV. Trimming pared 6 bases from V and 4 bases from J, leaving 16 bases between.

This chain joins TRBV30 and TRBJ2-7, with 10 nucleotides matching TRBD1. Looked up from germline, CDR1 is GTSNPN and CDR2 is SVGIG (reference sequence). Losses at the gene ends were 2 bases for V and 5 bases for J; bases not matched to a gene: 6. The CDR3 spans 14 residues. The CDR3 DNA reads as TGTGCCTGGAGTTCTGGGACAGGGGAACACGAGCAGTACTTC. Translated: CAWSSGTGEHEQYF. The full variable domain, its missing parts supplied by reference TRBV30 and TRBJ2-7, is SQTIHQWPATLVQPVGSPLSLECTVEGTSNPNLYWYRQAAGRGLQLLFYSVGIGQISSEVPQNLSASRPQDRQFILSSKKLLLSDSGFYLCAWSSGTGEHEQYFGPGTRLTVT.

The V gene is TRBV4-1, the J gene TRBJ2-7; tentatively, D is TRBD1 or TRBD2 (5 bases each). This CDR3 region has 15 residues. The germline V gene encodes CDR1 MGHRA and CDR2 YSYEKL. Deletions cut 0 bases from V and 4 bases from J, with 13 bases between. DNA of the CDR3: TGCGCCAGCAGCCAAGATCCGGGACGAGTATACGAGCAGTACTTC. Translated, it gives CASSQDPGRVYEQYF.

The rearrangement joins TRBV6-1 to TRBJ2-7, with 10 bases fitting TRBD2. The germline gives CDR1 MNHNS, CDR2 SASEGT. Trimming removed 9 bases from V and 2 bases from J; junction bases left unmatched: 4. This CDR3 has 13 amino acids. CDR3 DNA sequence: TGTGCCAGTGGACTAGCGGATGCCTACGAGCAGTACTTC. Protein: CASGLADAYEQYF.

J is TRBJ1-3 and V is TRBV3-1; D remains unclear. Germline loops: CDR1 LGHDT, CDR2 YNNKEL (reference sequence). V lost 0 bases and J 8 bases, leaving 20 bases between the germline ends. The CDR3 is 17 residues long. CDR3 DNA sequence: TGTGCCAGCAGCCAAGATGTTTGGACCTGGCCCGGTGACACCATATATTTT. Residues: CASSQDVWTWPGDTIYF.

V is TRBV7-9 and J is TRBJ2-7; 11 bases match TRBD2. Trimming took 3 bases from V and 5 from J; bases not matched to a gene: 9. This CDR3 is built from 16 residues. Germline V CDR1 and CDR2: SEHNR, FQNEAQ (reference sequence). CDR3 in amino acids: CASSFPPGLAVDEQYF. In nucleotides, the CDR3 is TGTGCCAGCAGCTTCCCACCGGGACTAGCGGTTGACGAGCAGTACTTC.

This clonotype showed up just a few times. The J gene is TRBJ2-1, the V gene TRBV9; D is uncertain. The CDR3 is 16 amino acids. Trimming took off 3 bases at V and 0 bases at J, with 13 bases between the two ends. CDR1 is SGDLS, CDR2 YYNGEE, per germline. The CDR3 sequence: CASSAPSASSYNEQFF. The CDR3 region has the DNA TGTGCCAGCAGCGCCCCTTCGGCGAGCTCCTACAATGAGCAGTTCTTC.

This sequence joins TRBV9 and TRBJ2-5, with TRBD1 identical over 7 bases. The V gene's germline CDR1 is SGDLS and CDR2 YYNGEE. J was trimmed by 4 bases and V by 2 bases; bases with no gene match: 5. The CDR3 sequence is 14 residues long. This chain's CDR3 is CASSVGTDGETQYF. The DNA of the CDR3 is TGTGCCAGCAGCGTGGGGACAGATGGAGAGACCCAGTACTTC. Based on the CDR3 plus reference TRBV9 and TRBJ2-5, the full variable domain is DSGVTQTPKHLITATGQRVTLRCSPRSGDLSVYWYQQSLDQGLQFLIQYYNGEERAKGNILERFSAQQFPDLHSELNLSSLELGDSALYFCASSVGTDGETQYFGPGTRLLVL.

Here the CDR3 reads CSASWGAPQYF. Here the CDR3 DNA reads TGCAGTGCCTCTTGGGGGGCTCCGCAGTATTTT. The rearrangement joins TRBV20-1 to TRBJ2-3, with D perhaps assigned TRBD1 or TRBD2 (6 bases each). Per the germline V gene, CDR1 is DFQATT and CDR2 is SNEGSKA (reference sequence). Trimming stripped 6 bases from V and 10 bases from J, with 14 bases between. This CDR3 has 11 residues.

The rearrangement links TRBV12-3 or TRBV12-4 to TRBJ1-1; no clear D gene. This CDR3 is built from 13 residues. V was pared by 2 bases and J by 10 bases, with 14 bases between. The CDR3 DNA is TGTGCCAGCAGTTTAACTGAGGAGTGGGGAGCTTTCTTT. It specifies CASSLTEEWGAFF.

The gene calls are TRBV5-8 and TRBJ1-3; D possibly corresponds to TRBD1 (5 bases). The CDR3 extends over 17 amino acids. Trimming took 4 bases from V and 0 from J, leaving 17 bases between them. Germline V gene sequence: CDR1 SGHTS, CDR2 YDEGEE. CDR3 protein: CASSRGPDRLSGNTIYF. Here the CDR3 DNA reads TGTGCCAGCAGCCGGGGACCGGACCGACTCTCTGGAAACACCATATATTTT.

The chain recombines TRBV4-1 with TRBJ2-1; maybe TRBD1 (6 bases). Trimming left V 2 bases short and J 7 bases short, with 9 bases between. The CDR3 totals 13 residues. The germline V gene has CDR1 MGHRA and CDR2 YSYEKL. The CDR3 sequence is CASSQTGPNEQFF. The CDR3 coding sequence is TGCGCCAGCAGCCAAACAGGGCCGAATGAGCAGTTCTTC.

The chain is built from TRBV11-2 and TRBJ2-3; D could derive from TRBD1 or TRBD2 (5 bases each). V was shortened by 1 base and J by 6 bases, with 14 bases between the two germline ends. The CDR3 is 15 amino acids. From germline, CDR1 is SGHAT and CDR2 FQNNGV. The CDR3 reads CASSLVGPGLDTQYF. CDR3 in DNA: TGTGCCAGCAGCTTAGTAGGTCCGGGGCTGGATACGCAGTATTTT.

The rearrangement joins TRBV4-1 to TRBJ1-1; D gene ambiguous. The germline V and J ends were trimmed by 0 bases and 1 base, with 9 bases remaining between them. CDR1 MGHRA and CDR2 YSYEKL come from the germline V gene. CDR3 length: 15 residues. The CDR3 region is CASSQDRNSNTEAFF. The CDR3, as DNA: TGCGCCAGCAGCCAAGATAGGAATTCGAACACTGAAGCTTTCTTT.

The chain recombines TRBV2 with TRBJ1-4; D gene ambiguous. CDR3 length: 12 amino acids. Looked up from germline, CDR1 is SNHLY and CDR2 is FYNNEI. V was shortened by 8 bases and J by 5 bases, with 9 bases between the two germline ends. The CDR3 DNA is TGTGCCAGCTCCGACCCCAATGAAAAACTGTTTTTT. It translates to CASSDPNEKLFF. The variable domain in full, completed from reference TRBV2 and TRBJ1-4, reads EPEVTQTPSHQVTQMGQEVILRCVPISNHLYFYWYRQILGQKVEFLVSFYNNEISEKSEIFDDQFSVERPDGSNFTLKIRSTKLEDSAMYFCASSDPNEKLFFGSGTQLSVL.

This clonotype has a handful of counts. V is TRBV19 and J is TRBJ2-6; the D is unclear. Germline V gene sequence: CDR1 LNHDA, CDR2 SQIVND (reference sequence). The CDR3 totals 14 residues. With 5 bases removed from V and 0 bases from J, the gap between germline ends came to 5 bases. CDR3 sequence: CASSLTSGANVLTF. The CDR3 nucleotides are TGTGCCAGTAGTTTAACCTCTGGGGCCAACGTCCTGACTTTC.

V gene TRBV27 combines with J gene TRBJ2-7; TRBD2 might be the D (5 bases). This CDR3 comprises 15 residues. V shed 8 bases and J shed 0 bases, with 17 bases lying between them. Germline V gene sequence: CDR1 MNHEY, CDR2 SMNVEV (reference sequence). CDR3 sequence (DNA): TGTGCCAGCCGCCGGGAACTGGGTGGCTCCTACGAGCAGTACTTC. Its protein product is CASRRELGGSYEQYF.

This clonotype was found a few times. The chain combines TRBV28 with TRBJ1-2; no definite D call. Germline V CDR1 and CDR2: MDHEN, SYDVKM. The length of the CDR3 is 13 residues. Between the trimmed V and J ends, which lost 3 bases and 4 bases, there was a span of 9 bases. The CDR3 spells CASSLDRVYGYTF. The CDR3 region has the DNA TGTGCCAGCAGTTTGGATAGGGTCTATGGCTACACCTTC.